Following are 17 T cell receptor beta chains from one sample sequenced in a study of OX40 agonist ivuxolimab in advanced cancers. This table comes from immunoSEQ multiplex PCR, and its TCRdb copy is limited to in-frame clones, with some not included. Of 90,000 to 150,000 clones in the sample, roughly nine tenths are singletons; the top ten hold 0.55% to 0.7%. The material sequenced was CD4+ or CD8+ T cells sorted from blood, taken in a trial of the OX40 agonist ivuxolimab. All receptors come from an adult with an advanced solid tumor such as melanoma, head and neck, liver or kidney cancer.

The V and J genes are TRBV18 and TRBJ1-6; the D is unclear. Germline CDR1 and CDR2: KGHSH and LQKENI. The CDR3 is 13 amino acids. The V and J ends lost 3 bases and 7 bases respectively, with 7 bases between them. The CDR3 reads CASSPTENSPLHF. In DNA, the CDR3 is TGTGCCAGCTCACCGACGGAGAATTCACCCCTCCACTTT.

This clone was seen a single time. V is TRBV19 and J is TRBJ1-1, with a weak D call TRBD1 (5 bases). Germline CDR1 LNHDA, CDR2 SQIVND (reference sequence). Trimming took 6 bases from V and 0 from J, leaving 11 bases between them. The CDR3 has 14 amino acids. In DNA, the CDR3 is TGTGCCAGTAGACAGGCCGGGATGAACACTGAAGCTTTCTTT. This sequence encodes CASRQAGMNTEAFF.

The genes are TRBV21-1 and TRBJ2-1; the D call of TRBD1 is as the table states it, not checked on the DNA. TRBV21-1 is deemed a pseudogene. The CDR3 contains 18 residues. The CDR3 DNA reads TGTGCCAGCAGCCCGGAGTTTATCGGACAGGGGACCGACAATGAGCAGTTCTTC. Amino acids: CASSPEFIGQGTDNEQFF.

The rearrangement uses TRBV7-2 and TRBJ2-1; the D gene is possibly TRBD1 (7 bases). The germline V gene has CDR1 SGHTA and CDR2 FQGNSA. Trimming stripped 8 bases from V and 6 bases from J, with 14 bases between. The CDR3 runs 13 residues. The CDR3 region has the DNA TGTGCCAGCGGTCCAGGGGGGCGCAATGAGCAGTTCTTC. It yields the protein CASGPGGRNEQFF.

The gene calls are TRBV29-1 and TRBJ1-1; TRBD1 is a possible D gene (5 bases). Germline V gives CDR1 SQVTM, CDR2 ANQGSEA. V dropped 7 bases and J dropped 1 base, with 10 bases sitting between them. The CDR3 runs to 12 residues. CDR3 sequence: CSGRQRNTEAFF. The CDR3 DNA reads TGCAGCGGCCGACAGAGGAACACTGAAGCTTTCTTT.

This rearrangement joins TRBV2 to TRBJ2-2; 8 bases are a match to TRBD2. V shed 10 bases and J 1 base; nucleotides not matched to a gene: 5. Looked up from germline, CDR1 is SNHLY and CDR2 is FYNNEI. The CDR3 is made up of 14 amino acids. CDR3 sequence (DNA): TGTGCCATAAAGGGACTAGGGAACACCGGGGAGCTGTTTTTT. It encodes CAIKGLGNTGELFF.

This rearrangement joins TRBV28 to TRBJ2-3, with D perhaps being TRBD1 or TRBD2 (5 bases each). This CDR3 is 14 amino acids long. The V gene lost 6 bases and the J gene lost 10 bases, with 20 bases spanning the gap. CDR1 is MDHEN, CDR2 SYDVKM, per germline. The CDR3, as DNA: TGTGCCAGCAGCTCGGGGCAAGGGGTTCTCTCGCAGTATTTT. Residues: CASSSGQGVLSQYF.

This chain uses TRBV30 with TRBJ2-7; possible D gene TRBD2, 6 bases. The CDR3 spans 13 residues. Between the trimmed V and J ends, which lost 3 bases and 0 bases, there was a span of 9 bases. Germline values: CDR1 GTSNPN, CDR2 SVGIG (reference sequence). Here the CDR3 reads CAWRVGGSYEQYF. CDR3 nucleotides: TGTGCCTGGAGGGTGGGGGGCTCCTACGAGCAGTACTTC.

The chain employs TRBV28 and TRBJ1-6; 7 bases are a match to TRBD1. The CDR3 contains 14 residues. The germline CDR1 and CDR2 sequences are MDHEN and SYDVKM. Unmatched junction bases numbered 6, after V lost 9 bases and J lost 4 bases. CDR3 sequence (DNA): TGTGCCAGTTCCGAGGGACAGTATAATTCACCCCTCCACTTT. Translated, it gives CASSEGQYNSPLHF.

The V gene is TRBV7-2, the J gene TRBJ1-3, with TRBD1 matching over 8 bases. CDR1 SGHTA and CDR2 FQGNSA come from the germline V gene. The CDR3 covers 17 residues. After removal of 4 bases from V and 0 bases from J, the junction contained 8 bases not matched to a gene. In nucleotides, the CDR3 is TGTGCCAGCAGCTCCGCATGGCAGGGGGCCTCTGGAAACACCATATATTTT. This sequence encodes CASSSAWQGASGNTIYF.

V gene TRBV6-5 combines with J gene TRBJ2-7; 8 positions match TRBD1. The CDR3 totals 12 residues. Germline CDR1 reads MNHEY; CDR2 reads SVGAGI. V was pared by 10 bases and J by 5 bases, with 7 bases of the junction left unmatched. This CDR3 reads CAIRTGRNEQYF. The DNA of the CDR3 is TGTGCCATACGGACAGGGAGGAACGAGCAGTACTTC.

The chain's CDR3 is CASSLAIDRVGEQYF. In DNA, the CDR3 is TGTGCCAGCAGCTTAGCGATTGACAGGGTGGGGGAGCAGTACTTC. The V and J genes are TRBV7-2 and TRBJ2-7; 7 bases line up with TRBD1. With 0 bases clipped from V and 7 bases from J, the junction kept 9 bases outside the gene matches. There are 15 residues in the CDR3. In germline, CDR1 is SGHTA, CDR2 FQGNSA.

The chain has TRBV6-5 and TRBJ2-4, with D perhaps TRBD1 (7 bases). The germline gives CDR1 MNHEY, CDR2 SVGAGI. Trimming removed 6 bases from V and 8 bases from J, with 14 bases in between. This CDR3 has 13 residues. CDR3 in amino acids: CASRRQGGDIQYF. The CDR3 DNA is TGTGCCAGCAGACGCCAGGGGGGAGACATTCAGTACTTC.

Points on this clone: The sample contains more than one DNA sequence encoding this CDR3. The gene calls are TRBV7-9 and TRBJ1-4, with D unresolved. With 5 bases removed from V and 0 bases from J, the gap between germline ends came to 10 bases. The germline CDR1 and CDR2 sequences are SEHNR and FQNEAQ (reference sequence). This CDR3 contains 15 residues. The CDR3 region is CASSLVGATNEKLFF. CDR3 bases: TGTGCCAGCAGCCTTGTTGGAGCAACTAATGAAAAACTGTTTTTT.

The rearrangement links TRBV30 to TRBJ1-2; D may be TRBD1 (6 bases). The CDR3 loop spans 13 amino acids. Trimming removed 5 bases at V and 2 bases at J, with 12 bases between. CDR1 is GTSNPN, CDR2 SVGIG, per germline (reference sequence). The CDR3 here is CAWARGGNYGYTF. In nucleotides, the CDR3 is TGTGCCTGGGCTAGGGGGGGAAACTATGGCTACACCTTC.

V and J are TRBV5-5 and TRBJ1-6, with a possible D match to TRBD1 (5 bases). The CDR3 extends over 16 amino acids. V lost 2 bases and J 0 bases, leaving 9 bases between the germline ends. Looked up from germline, CDR1 is SGHKS and CDR2 is YYEKEE (reference sequence). The DNA of the CDR3 is TGTGCCAGCAGCTTCTACAGGAGCTCCTATAATTCACCCCTCCACTTT. Its translation: CASSFYRSSYNSPLHF.

This clone has a single count. The V gene is TRBV27, the J gene TRBJ2-7; 8 bases are a match to TRBD1. Germline V gene lookup returns CDR1 MNHEY and CDR2 SMNVEV (reference sequence). Trimming cost V 2 bases and J 5 bases; bases outside gene matches: 8. CDR3 length: 15 amino acids. The CDR3 DNA sequence: TGTGCCAGCAGTTTACCCCAGACAGGGGCGGACGAGCAGTACTTC. Amino acid sequence: CASSLPQTGADEQYF.